The rows below give T cell receptor beta chains drawn from one sample of a study of identical twins. TCRdb itself ran the 5' RACE reads through MiXCR, one entry per CDR3 protein. This table has around 230,000 distinct CDR3 sequences, around 10% appearing once. The sequenced sample consisted of memory (CD45RO+) T cells sorted from blood. These receptors all come from a woman between 18 and 30 years old in good health. Each CDR3 is given with its conserved first and last residue. Each record gives: J gene, V gene, D gene, clone size, CDR3 DNA, CDR3 protein. D genes are given only for firm matches. Only part of the rows carry a size: once, few, many, or a class if the clone is expanded.

TRBJ2-7 TRBV20-1 NA few TGCAGTGCCACTCGCGCGGGTCTCGGGTACGAGCAGTACTTC CSATRAGLGYEQYF
TRBJ2-2 TRBV7-8 TRBD1 few TGTGCCAGCAGCCCGTCCGGACAGGCCTTGAACACCGGGGAGCTGTTTTTT CASSPSGQALNTGELFF
TRBJ2-1 TRBV3-1 NA few TGTGCCAGCAGCCAAGGGGGGGGGCCGGGGAATGAGCAGTTCTTC CASSQGGGPGNEQFF
TRBJ1-4 TRBV9 NA few TGTGCCAGCAGCGCCGTGGTTGGTCGCGGTGAAAAACTGTTTTTT CASSAVVGRGEKLFF
TRBJ2-1 TRBV4-3 TRBD1 few TGCGCCAGCAGCCGCGCGGGACAGGGTCGGAATGAGCAGTTCTTC CASSRAGQGRNEQFF
TRBJ1-3 TRBV12-3/TRBV12-4 NA many TGTGCCAGCAGTTTTAACCAGGGAAGCACCATATATTTT CASSFNQGSTIYF
TRBJ2-7 TRBV7-2 TRBD2 NA TGTGCCAGTCTTATACTAGCGGGAAGCTCCTACGAGCAGTACTTC CASLILAGSSYEQYF
TRBJ2-3 TRBV12-3/TRBV12-4 TRBD2 many TGTGCCAGCAGTTCACACCCCGGGCGGGAGGGCGCAGATACGCAGTATTTT CASSSHPGREGADTQYF
TRBJ2-7 TRBV4-3 TRBD1 many TGCGCCAGCAGCCAAGGACAGGGTATCTACGAGCAGTACTTC CASSQGQGIYEQYF
TRBJ2-7 TRBV10-1 TRBD1 few TGCGCCAGCAGTGAGCGGGACAGCTCCTTATCGGAGCAGTACTTC CASSERDSSLSEQYF
TRBJ2-1 TRBV3-1 TRBD2 NA TGTGCCAGCAGCCAGCCGGGACTAGCGATTGAGCAGTTCTTC CASSQPGLAIEQFF
TRBJ2-7 TRBV12-3/TRBV12-4 NA few TGTGCCAGCAGTACTACCAATCGGGGTCGCTACGAGCAGTACTTC CASSTTNRGRYEQYF
TRBJ2-1 TRBV7-9 TRBD2 few TGTGCCAGCAGACCGAGACTAGCGGTTACATCCTACAATGAGCAGTTCTTC CASRPRLAVTSYNEQFF
TRBJ2-1 TRBV7-7 TRBD1 NA TGTGCCAGCAGCTCAGAACAGGGGACTGAGCAGTTCTTC CASSSEQGTEQFF
TRBJ2-7 TRBV12-3/TRBV12-4 TRBD2 many TGTGCCAGCAGTTTAGTTGGGCGGGGGGCGTACGAGCAGTACTTC CASSLVGRGAYEQYF
TRBJ2-3 TRBV20-1 NA few TGCAGTGCTCCTCCAATGGGCACAGATACGCAGTATTTT CSAPPMGTDTQYF
TRBJ1-5 TRBV9 NA NA TGTGCCAGCAGCGTAGAAGGGGTTGGTCAGCCCCAGCATTTT CASSVEGVGQPQHF
TRBJ2-3 TRBV20-1 NA few TGCAGTGCGCCAGACAAAAACACAGATACGCAGTATTTT CSAPDKNTDTQYF
TRBJ2-3 TRBV12-3/TRBV12-4 NA many TGTGCCAGCAGTTTAGGGCAGGGCGACACAGATACGCAGTATTTT CASSLGQGDTDTQYF
TRBJ2-5 TRBV20-1 NA NA TGCAGTGCTAGAATACAGGGATTGTTGGAAGAGACCCAGTACTTC CSARIQGLLEETQYF
TRBJ2-7 TRBV4-1 NA many TGCGCCAGCAGCCTCCAGTGGGGCTATGCCTACGAGCAGTACTTC CASSLQWGYAYEQYF
TRBJ2-7 TRBV12-3/TRBV12-4 NA many TGTGCCAGCAGTTTAAATCGGGCCGAGCAGTACTTC CASSLNRAEQYF
TRBJ2-1 TRBV29-1 NA many TGCAGCGTTGACAAACAGGGAAGGTACAATGAGCAGTTCTTC CSVDKQGRYNEQFF
TRBJ2-1 TRBV11-2 TRBD1 many TGTGCCAGCAGCTTAGGACAGGGGGCCTACAATGAGCAGTTCTTC CASSLGQGAYNEQFF
TRBJ2-5 TRBV2 NA NA TGTGCCAGCAGTGAAACGACAGTCCAAGAGACCCAGTACTTC CASSETTVQETQYF
TRBJ1-5 TRBV6-1 NA many TGTGCCAGCAGTGACCGGGGCCATCAGCCCCAGCATTTT CASSDRGHQPQHF
TRBJ2-6 TRBV4-1 TRBD1 few TGCGCCAGTGGGGACAGGGGGTCTAGCTCTGGGGCCAACGTCCTGACTTTC CASGDRGSSSGANVLTF
TRBJ2-4 TRBV15 TRBD2 few TGTGCCACCAGCAGAGTACTAGCGGATTCCCGAGTGGAGTACTTC CATSRVLADSRVEYF
TRBJ1-6 TRBV21-1 NA few TGTGCCAGCAGCAAAGAGAGACTAGGACTGATCCATGGAGGGAATTCACCCCTCCACTTT CASSKERLGLIHGGNSPLHF
TRBJ1-1 TRBV6-2/TRBV6-3 TRBD1 many TGTGCCAGCAGAAGGACAGGGGACACTGCAGGGACTGAAGCTTTCTTT CASRRTGDTAGTEAFF
TRBJ2-3 TRBV7-8 NA NA TGTGCCAGCAGCCCTGGGCTGCCCGGAGGGGAAGCAGATACGCAGTATTTT CASSPGLPGGEADTQYF
TRBJ2-3 TRBV12-5 TRBD1 few TGTGCTAGTGATCCGGGACAGACTCACAATACGCAGTATTTT CASDPGQTHNTQYF
TRBJ2-1 TRBV5-5 NA many TGTGCCAGCAGCTTGACGGATGAGCAGTTCTTC CASSLTDEQFF
TRBJ2-2 TRBV29-1 TRBD1 many TGCAGCGCCGACAGGGTAAACACCGGGGAGCTGTTTTTT CSADRVNTGELFF
TRBJ1-2 TRBV12-3/TRBV12-4 NA many TGTGCCAGCAGTCCCCCGGGACGGCTTAACTATGGCTACACCTTC CASSPPGRLNYGYTF
TRBJ1-1 TRBV3-1 NA many TGTGCCAGCAGCCAAGAAGGCACGAACACTGAAGCTTTCTTT CASSQEGTNTEAFF
TRBJ1-1 TRBV14 NA few TGTGCCAGCAGCCAAGCGTGGGGAGGGTGGACCGAAGCTTTCTTT CASSQAWGGWTEAFF
TRBJ2-2 TRBV7-7 TRBD1 few TGTGCCAGCAGCGCCGCGGGACAGGCATTTGGGACCGGGGAGCTGTTTTTT CASSAAGQAFGTGELFF
TRBJ2-1 TRBV15 TRBD1 many TGTGCCACCGGGGAGGGACAGGGTTTGAATGAGCAGTTCTTC CATGEGQGLNEQFF
TRBJ2-3 TRBV5-1 NA many TGTGCCAGCAGTTTCGGCACAGATACGCAGTATTTT CASSFGTDTQYF
TRBJ2-7 TRBV5-5 NA few TGTGCCAGCAGCTGGGGGACGGCAGGATCCTACGAGCAGTACTTC CASSWGTAGSYEQYF
TRBJ1-2 TRBV14 NA few TGTGCCAGCAGCCAAGACACAGATCCAGATAACTATGGCTACACCTTC CASSQDTDPDNYGYTF
TRBJ1-2 TRBV6-1 NA NA TGTGCCAGCAGTGATCTTGCAGGGGAAAACTATGGCTACACCTTC CASSDLAGENYGYTF
TRBJ2-7 TRBV18 NA few TGTGCCAGCTCACCCGACTTTTCCTACGAGCAGTACTTC CASSPDFSYEQYF
TRBJ1-3 TRBV13 NA NA TGTGCCATCCTGGACAGCTCTGGAAACACCATATATTTT CAILDSSGNTIYF
TRBJ1-4 TRBV5-6 NA many TGTGCCAGCAGAGACGGAGCCCATAATGAAAAACTGTTTTTT CASRDGAHNEKLFF
TRBJ1-5 TRBV20-1 NA NA TGCAGTGCTAGAGGAGGGAAGGGGAATCAGCCCCAGCATTTT CSARGGKGNQPQHF
TRBJ2-1 TRBV20-1 TRBD2 many TGCAGTGCTAGAGATCTTACAGCGGGGGGTTTAAGTGAGCAGTTCTTC CSARDLTAGGLSEQFF
TRBJ2-7 TRBV5-5 NA NA TGTGCCAGCAGCAGCACAGACTACCTCTCCTACGAGCAGTACTTC CASSSTDYLSYEQYF
TRBJ2-1 TRBV29-1 TRBD2 few TGCAGCGTTGATACTAGCGGGAGTCTGGATGAGCAGTTCTTC CSVDTSGSLDEQFF
TRBJ2-3 TRBV15 TRBD2 NA TGTGCCACCAGCAGGAGCGGGACTAGCACAGATACGCAGTATTTT CATSRSGTSTDTQYF
TRBJ2-7 TRBV5-6 TRBD1 few TGTGCCAGCAGTCACAGGGGGTCCTACGAGCAGTACTTC CASSHRGSYEQYF
TRBJ2-3 TRBV20-1 TRBD2 many TGCAGTGCTAGCCCCTTACTAGCGGAAAAGGGAGATACGCAGTATTTT CSASPLLAEKGDTQYF
TRBJ1-1 TRBV5-5 TRBD1 NA TGTGCCATGGGCCCGGGACAGATGAACACTGAAGCTTTCTTT CAMGPGQMNTEAFF
TRBJ1-5 TRBV3-1 TRBD1 NA TGTGCCAGCAGCGACAGGGGAGATAGCAATCAGCCCCAGCATTTT CASSDRGDSNQPQHF
TRBJ2-3 TRBV7-9 TRBD1 NA TGTGCCAGCAGGGCGACAGGGGGGCGGAATACGCAGTATTTT CASRATGGRNTQYF
TRBJ2-1 TRBV4-2 NA NA TGTGCCAGCAGCCAAGAAAGGAACAATGAGCAGTTCTTC CASSQERNNEQFF
TRBJ2-7 TRBV6-2/TRBV6-3 TRBD2 NA TGTGCCAGCAGGCGGACTAGCTCCCGGCACGAGCAGTACTTC CASRRTSSRHEQYF
TRBJ2-7 TRBV6-1 NA few TGTGCCAGCAGTCCGAGGGGGGGATCCTACGAGCAGTACTTC CASSPRGGSYEQYF